Listed below are T cell receptor beta chains from one sample, sequenced in a study of T cells expressing NK-cell markers. TCRdb reprocessed the 5' RACE reads; each CDR3 protein has one entry and no DNA is given. The specimen's table records about 170,000 distinct CDR3 sequences. The sequencing sample was made of blood T cells: a sorted CD56 or NKG2C T cell subset, CD4+ or CD8+ T cells, or bulk PBMC T cells (not recorded which). Receptors were obtained from a man aged 18-75 years in good health. Each CDR3 is given with its conserved first and last residue.

TRBJ2-7,TRBV19,CASSLQGVYEQYF
TRBJ1-1,TRBV5-4,CASSGKGQGSTEAFF
TRBJ1-2,TRBV14,CASSHSGNGYTF
TRBJ1-1,TRBV6-2/TRBV6-3,CASRRPPGTAGTEAFF
TRBJ2-7,TRBV7-2,CASSLSPRAYEQYF
TRBJ2-1,TRBV6-1,CASSELAGGNEQFF
TRBJ2-1,TRBV3-1,CASSDTPLAEQFF
TRBJ2-1,TRBV6-1,CASRAPYNNEQFF
TRBJ2-7,TRBV18,CASSPMDGTGTSYEQYF
TRBJ1-3,TRBV12-3/TRBV12-4,CASSLAHAGNTIYF
TRBJ1-1,TRBV7-3,CASSPNWVTEAFF
TRBJ2-5,TRBV6-1,CASSLTSGGQETQYF
TRBJ1-1,TRBV5-6,CASSYNPNTEAFF
TRBJ1-5,TRBV19,CASSTPRGGVQPQHF
TRBJ2-2,TRBV5-1,CASSLVPGAYTGELFF
TRBJ1-3,TRBV13,CASSAHSSGNTIYF
TRBJ2-7,TRBV20-1,CSARVFKDRESEQYF
TRBJ1-1,TRBV4-2,CASSQGRGAPTEAFF
TRBJ2-6,TRBV24-1,CATSDPNRDARGANVLTF
TRBJ1-5,TRBV19,CASRQTVHNQPQHF
TRBJ2-1,TRBV2,CASSDQPGQNSYNEQFF
TRBJ2-1,TRBV6-1,CASSKTGYGSYNEQFF
TRBJ1-3,TRBV20-1,CSAIVGNTIYF
TRBJ1-1,TRBV19,CATRYRERGTEAFF
TRBJ2-3,TRBV11-1,CASSRAGGVTDTQYF
TRBJ1-4,TRBV9,CASSVEGYGSEKLFF
TRBJ1-3,TRBV5-1,CASSLESLGRDSGTIYF
TRBJ2-2,TRBV7-2,CASSFGLAGGAGELFF
TRBJ2-7,TRBV5-4,CASSLGWGTGEQYF
TRBJ1-1,TRBV6-1,CASSQGRASTEAFF
TRBJ2-5,TRBV9,CASSVEGRQQETQYF
TRBJ1-1,TRBV20-1,CSARQGDGGHTEAFF
TRBJ2-1,TRBV9,CASSVDSQGHNEQFF
TRBJ2-2,TRBV4-2,CASSQDPNPGGGANTGELFF
TRBJ1-3,TRBV2,CARQGVQGNTIYF
TRBJ1-1,TRBV13,CASSLWLGRNTEAFF
TRBJ1-2,TRBV12-3/TRBV12-4,CAIGVVFAEPHGYTF
TRBJ2-5,TRBV12-3/TRBV12-4,CASSSHTGKETQYF
TRBJ1-5,TRBV18,CASSPRDRVGQPQHF
TRBJ2-3,TRBV11-1,CASSLIGSSGGPAITDTQYF
TRBJ1-3,TRBV6-5,CASSSTGNSGNTIYF
TRBJ2-7,TRBV19,CASSPGQGAGEQYF